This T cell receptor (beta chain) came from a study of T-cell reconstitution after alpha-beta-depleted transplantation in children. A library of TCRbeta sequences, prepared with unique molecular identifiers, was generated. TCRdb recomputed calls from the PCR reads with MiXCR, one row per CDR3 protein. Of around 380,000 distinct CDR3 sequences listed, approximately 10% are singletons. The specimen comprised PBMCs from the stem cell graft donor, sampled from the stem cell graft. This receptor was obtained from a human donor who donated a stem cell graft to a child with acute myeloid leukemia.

Written as DNA, the CDR3 is TGTGCCAGCTCAAGGAGGGGACAGGGCCAGGGGACAGATACGCAGTATTTT. This sequence encodes CASSRRGQGQGTDTQYF. J is TRBJ2-3 and V is TRBV18, with 9 bases aligning to TRBD1. Losses at the gene ends were 5 bases for V and 3 bases for J; bases not matched to a gene: 12. The CDR3 contains 17 residues. The germline V gene encodes CDR1 KGHSH and CDR2 LQKENI.